One and the same sample provided the 29 T cell receptor beta chains below, sequenced in a study of PD-L1 blockade in urothelial cancer. Time point in this sample: pretreatment peripheral blood. Sequenced by immunoSEQ multiplex PCR; TCRdb stores in-frame clones only, minus some. The data contain approximately 88,000 clones, about 83% of them singletons. The sequencing here drew on PBMCs, taken around atezolizumab (anti-PD-L1) treatment. The origin of the receptors is a man aged 60 to 69 with urothelial cancer.

The chain recombines TRBV7-2 with TRBJ2-5; TRBD2 might be the D (5 bases). V was trimmed by 2 bases and J by 2 bases, leaving 12 bases between them. Germline-derived CDR1 and CDR2 are SGHTA and FQGNSA. The CDR3 contains 15 residues. Written as DNA, the CDR3 is TGTGCCAGCAGCTTATTCGTCTCGGGGCAAGAGACCCAGTACTTC. This gives the protein CASSLFVSGQETQYF.

V usage is TRBV7-9 and J usage is TRBJ2-1, with 8 bases identical to TRBD2. Germline V lookup: CDR1 SEHNR, CDR2 FQNEAQ (reference sequence). V was pared by 4 bases and J by 0 bases, with 5 bases of the junction left unmatched. This CDR3 spans 16 amino acids. This chain's CDR3 is CASSSRGGPSYNEQFF. In nucleotides, the CDR3 is TGTGCCAGCAGCTCTCGGGGGGGCCCCTCCTACAATGAGCAGTTCTTC.

J is TRBJ2-5 and V is TRBV7-8; the match to TRBD2 covers 12 bases. The CDR3 consists of 16 residues. The V segment lost 1 base and the J segment 7 bases; nucleotides outside the gene matches: 7. Germline V gene data show CDR1 as SGHVS and CDR2 as FQNEAQ. CDR3 sequence: CASSLVASGGAGTQYF. The DNA of the CDR3 is TGTGCCAGCAGCTTAGTGGCTAGCGGGGGGGCCGGGACCCAGTACTTC.

CDR3 protein: CASSPGSADPNTF. In nucleotides, the CDR3 is TGTGCCAGCAGTCCGGGGTCCGCTGATCCCAACACCTTC. This sequence joins TRBV5-4 and TRBJ1-2; D remains unclear. Germline V CDR1 and CDR2: SGHNT, YYREEE (reference sequence). This CDR3 spans 13 amino acids. Trimming took off 5 bases at V and 12 bases at J, with 20 bases between the two ends.

The gene calls are TRBV5-1 and TRBJ2-5; TRBD1 matches at 9 bases. The CDR3 is made up of 15 amino acids. Germline-derived CDR1 and CDR2 are SGHRS and YFSETQ. Losses at the gene ends were 0 bases for V and 5 bases for J; bases not matched to a gene: 5. The CDR3 DNA is TGCGCCAGCAGCTTGGCAAACAGGGGGCCTGAGACCCAGTACTTC. Translating it yields CASSLANRGPETQYF. The whole variable domain, remainder taken from reference TRBV5-1 and TRBJ2-5, is KAGVTQTPRYLIKTRGQQVTLSCSPISGHRSVSWYQQTPGQGLQFLFEYFSETQRNKGNFPGRFSGRQFSNSRSEMNVSTLELGDSALYLCASSLANRGPETQYFGPGTRLLVL.

The gene calls are TRBV11-3 and TRBJ2-1, with 8 nucleotides matching TRBD2. From germline, CDR1 is SGHNT and CDR2 YENEEA. The CDR3 has 16 residues. Trimming cost V 4 bases and J 5 bases; bases outside gene matches: 10. The CDR3 DNA sequence: TGTGCCAGCAGCTACTCCTCGGCGGGAGGAGACAATGAGCAGTTCTTC. It specifies CASSYSSAGGDNEQFF. Full variable domain (remainder filled in from reference TRBV11-3 and TRBJ2-1): EAGVVQSPRYKIIEKKQPVAFWCNPISGHNTLYWYLQNLGQGPELLIRYENEEAVDDSQLPKDRFSAERLKGVDSTLKIQPAELGDSAVYLCASSYSSAGGDNEQFFGPGTRLTVL.

The V gene is TRBV7-9, the J gene TRBJ2-7, with 9 positions matching TRBD1. Germline-derived CDR1 and CDR2 are SEHNR and FQNEAQ (reference sequence). The ends lost 5 bases at V and 4 bases at J; junction bases unmatched: 6. The CDR3 has 14 amino acids. CDR3 region: CASSGQGTPYEQYF. CDR3 nucleotides: TGTGCCAGCAGCGGACAGGGGACCCCTTACGAGCAGTACTTC.

The chain recombines TRBV29-1 with TRBJ1-3; possibly TRBD1 for D (5 bases). The V gene's germline CDR1 is SQVTM and CDR2 ANQGSEA. V was trimmed by 6 bases and J by 4 bases, leaving 13 bases between them. CDR3 length: 13 amino acids. The CDR3 coding sequence is TGCAGCGTAGACACAGGTACCGGAAACACCATATATTTT. Amino acid sequence: CSVDTGTGNTIYF.

This chain links TRBV7-2 with TRBJ2-5; 12 bases are a match to TRBD2. The CDR3 spans 15 residues. V lost 5 bases to trimming and J lost 5 bases; unmatched junction nucleotides: 6. CDR1 SGHTA and CDR2 FQGNSA come from the germline V gene. This CDR3 is CASSQLAGGGETQYF. In DNA form, the CDR3 reads TGTGCCAGCAGCCAACTAGCGGGAGGAGGGGAGACCCAGTACTTC.

This clone has just a few counts. This chain connects TRBV7-2 to TRBJ1-4; possible D gene TRBD1, 5 bases. The length of the CDR3 is 13 residues. Germline V gene lookup returns CDR1 SGHTA and CDR2 FQGNSA. V was pared by 5 bases and J by 8 bases, with 12 bases between. The CDR3 DNA sequence: TGTGCCAGCAGCCCACGGAGGGGCGAAAAACTGTTTTTT. Protein product: CASSPRRGEKLFF.

The gene calls are TRBV5-8 and TRBJ2-1; 10 nucleotides agree with TRBD2. Germline-derived CDR1 and CDR2 are SGHTS and YDEGEE. V trimming: 0 bases; J trimming: 4 bases; junction bases outside the gene matches: 1. The CDR3 sequence is 15 residues long. The CDR3 reads CASSLALAGYNEQFF. The CDR3 bases are TGTGCCAGCAGCTTGGCACTAGCGGGGTACAATGAGCAGTTCTTC.

A note on this clone: Germline and junction disagree at one end, which may indicate a read error. The chain is built from TRBV6-1 and TRBJ1-1; D is undetermined. Germline V CDR1 and CDR2: MNHNS, SASEGT. The CDR3 spans 12 residues. As DNA, the CDR3 is TGTGCCAGCAGTGAATCTTATTTAGCAGTCACCTTT. This encodes CASSESYLAVTF.

The V gene is TRBV7-2, the J gene TRBJ2-2; perhaps TRBD1 as D (5 bases). Trimming stripped 2 bases from V and 5 bases from J, with 12 bases between. Germline V gives CDR1 SGHTA, CDR2 FQGNSA. The CDR3 sequence is 15 residues long. The CDR3 DNA reads as TGTGCCAGCAGCTTAAGGGCAGGGCGAACCGGGGAGCTGTTTTTT. Translating gives CASSLRAGRTGELFF. Full variable domain (remainder filled in from reference TRBV7-2 and TRBJ2-2): GAGVSQSPSNKVTEKGKDVELRCDPISGHTALYWYRQSLGQGLEFLIYFQGNSAPDKSGLPSDRFSAERTGGSVSTLTIQRTQQEDSAVYLCASSLRAGRTGELFFGEGSRLTVL.

This clone has a handful of counts. The chain has TRBV14 and TRBJ1-6, with D perhaps TRBD1 (5 bases). Germline V CDR1 and CDR2: SGHDN, FVKESK. CDR3 length: 15 amino acids. Trimming took 3 bases from V and 6 from J, leaving 12 bases between them. CDR3 coding DNA: TGTGCCAGCAGCCAGGTTGCCAGGGTTAATTCACCCCTCCACTTT. Amino acid sequence: CASSQVARVNSPLHF.

The CDR3: CASGPGLAGGTDTQYF. CDR3 nucleotide sequence: TGCGCCAGCGGACCGGGACTAGCGGGAGGAACAGATACGCAGTATTTT. The J gene is TRBJ2-3, the V gene TRBV4-3, with 15 positions matching TRBD2. V lost 8 bases and J lost 3; bases outside the gene matches: 6. The CDR3 sequence is 16 residues long. Germline assignment: CDR1 LGHNA and CDR2 YSLEER.

This chain joins TRBV21-1 and TRBJ1-5. TRBV21-1 is labeled a pseudogene. This CDR3 is 16 amino acids long. For the CDR3, the DNA is TGTGCCAGCAGCAAACGGGGGAAACAGGGCAATCAGCCCCAGCATTTT. This translates into CASSKRGKQGNQPQHF.

The chain uses TRBV5-8 and TRBJ2-3; 8 nucleotides align to TRBD2. The V and J ends lost 0 bases and 5 bases, in that order; junction bases with no gene match: 2. There are 14 residues in the CDR3. Germline CDR1 is SGHTS and CDR2 is YDEGEE. CDR3 region: CASSLGTSLDTQYF. CDR3 sequence (DNA): TGTGCCAGCAGCTTGGGGACTAGCTTAGATACGCAGTATTTT.

The chain uses TRBV7-9 and TRBJ2-7; 8 bases are shared with TRBD1. Germline CDR1 reads SEHNR; CDR2 reads FQNEAQ (reference sequence). V lost 8 bases and J lost 4; bases outside the gene matches: 10. The CDR3 runs to 14 residues. The CDR3 coding sequence is TGTGCCAGCGCAGGAGGACAGGGTCGTTACGAGCAGTACTTC. Amino acid sequence: CASAGGQGRYEQYF.

The V gene is TRBV7-8, the J gene TRBJ2-1; D is perhaps TRBD2 (6 bases). Trimming removed 5 bases at V and 3 bases at J, with 11 bases between. This CDR3 is 14 amino acids long. CDR1 and CDR2 from the germline V gene are SGHVS and FQNEAQ. In DNA, the CDR3 is TGTGCCAGCAGCCTCCGGGACTTCTACAATGAGCAGTTCTTC. It yields the protein CASSLRDFYNEQFF. Drawing the rest from reference TRBV7-8 and TRBJ2-1, the complete variable domain is GAGVSQSPRYKVAKRGQDVALRCDPISGHVSLFWYQQALGQGPEFLTYFQNEAQLDKSGLPSDRFFAERPEGSVSTLKIQRTQQEDSAVYLCASSLRDFYNEQFFGPGTRLTVL.

CDR3 DNA: TGTGCCAGCAGTGCCACGAGGTACCAAGAGACCCAGTACTTC. Protein sequence: CASSATRYQETQYF. The rearrangement links TRBV28 to TRBJ2-5; the D is unclear. Germline V gene data show CDR1 as MDHEN and CDR2 as SYDVKM. The CDR3 covers 14 residues. Trimming removed 5 bases from V and 0 bases from J, with 10 bases in between.

The count of this clone is one. The V call is TRBV28, the J call TRBJ1-1; 10 nucleotides agree with TRBD1. The junction had 4 bases not matched to a gene; V was cut back by 5 bases and J by 1 base. CDR1 is MDHEN and CDR2 is SYDVKM in the germline V gene. The length of the CDR3 is 15 residues. The CDR3 protein is CASSPWDRGNTEAFF. The CDR3 nucleotides read TGTGCCAGCAGTCCTTGGGACAGGGGGAACACTGAAGCTTTCTTT.

The CDR3 region is CASGLARGWGNRDRASYEQYF. The CDR3 DNA sequence: TGTGCTAGTGGTTTGGCCAGGGGCTGGGGGAATCGGGACAGAGCCTCCTACGAGCAGTACTTC. The V gene is TRBV12-5, the J gene TRBJ2-7, with 7 bases that match TRBD1. The germline V gene has CDR1 LGHNT and CDR2 FRNRAP. The CDR3 runs 21 residues. With V trimmed by 1 base and J by 0 bases, 21 bases remained unmatched.

The chain has TRBV6-6 and TRBJ2-7; 8 nucleotides agree with TRBD2. The germline gives CDR1 MNHNY, CDR2 SVGAGI (reference sequence). J gave up 3 bases and V 7 bases, and 8 bases lay outside the gene matches. The CDR3 contains 14 residues. CDR3 loop: CASTAAGANYEQYF. CDR3 DNA sequence: TGTGCCAGCACCGCAGCGGGGGCCAACTACGAGCAGTACTTC.

The V gene is TRBV19, the J gene TRBJ1-6; maybe TRBD1 (5 bases). The CDR3 extends over 18 amino acids. Between the trimmed V and J ends, which lost 5 bases and 8 bases, there was a span of 25 bases. Germline V lookup: CDR1 LNHDA, CDR2 SQIVND (reference sequence). The CDR3 DNA sequence: TGTGCCAGTAGTCCCGGGGGGGGTAGGTTTGTTATCGATTCACCCCTCCACTTT. It codes for CASSPGGGRFVIDSPLHF.

The rearrangement links TRBV5-1 to TRBJ2-1, with 8 bases that match TRBD2. The CDR3 loop spans 14 amino acids. The J segment lost 8 bases and the V segment lost 2 bases, leaving 6 bases of the junction unmatched. Germline CDR1 and CDR2: SGHRS and YFSETQ. The CDR3 region has the DNA TGCGCCAGCAGCTTCAGCGGGAGTTTCTATGAGCAGTTCTTC. As protein: CASSFSGSFYEQFF.

The CDR3 is CASSFSYEQYF. CDR3 DNA: TGTGCCAGCAGCTTCAGCTACGAGCAGTACTTC. This sequence joins TRBV5-8 and TRBJ2-7, with D unclear. V gave up 2 bases and J gave up 3 bases, with 3 bases separating them. The CDR3 consists of 11 residues. Per germline, CDR1 SGHTS and CDR2 YDEGEE.

The rearrangement links TRBV19 to TRBJ2-2; weak D call: TRBD2 (5 bases). This CDR3 is 14 amino acids long. CDR1 is LNHDA, CDR2 SQIVND, per germline (reference sequence). V shed 7 bases and J shed 6 bases, with 15 bases lying between them. CDR3: CASIKKAGSGELFF. The CDR3 nucleotides read TGTGCCAGTATCAAGAAGGCGGGTTCCGGGGAGCTGTTTTTT.

The chain carries TRBV19 and TRBJ2-2; 7 bases line up with TRBD2. The germline V gene encodes CDR1 LNHDA and CDR2 SQIVND (reference sequence). The CDR3 runs 14 residues. Trimming at V came to 4 bases and at J to 10 bases, leaving 9 bases not matched to a gene. CDR3 in DNA: TGTGCCAGTAGTAGGACTAGGAGTACGGCGGAGCTGTTTTTT. Protein: CASSRTRSTAELFF.

The chain carries TRBV19 and TRBJ2-1, with TRBD2 matching over 9 bases. J was trimmed by 6 bases and V by 5 bases; bases with no gene match: 5. Germline V gene sequence: CDR1 LNHDA, CDR2 SQIVND (reference sequence). The CDR3 is 14 amino acids. The CDR3 here is CASSSGTSFNEQFF. Written as DNA, the CDR3 is TGTGCCAGTAGTTCAGGGACTAGCTTCAATGAGCAGTTCTTC. Full variable domain (rest looked up from reference TRBV19 and TRBJ2-1): DGGITQSPKYLFRKEGQNVTLSCEQNLNHDAMYWYRQDPGQGLRLIYYSQIVNDFQKGDIAEGYSVSREKKESFPLTVTSAQKNPTAFYLCASSSGTSFNEQFFGPGTRLTVL.